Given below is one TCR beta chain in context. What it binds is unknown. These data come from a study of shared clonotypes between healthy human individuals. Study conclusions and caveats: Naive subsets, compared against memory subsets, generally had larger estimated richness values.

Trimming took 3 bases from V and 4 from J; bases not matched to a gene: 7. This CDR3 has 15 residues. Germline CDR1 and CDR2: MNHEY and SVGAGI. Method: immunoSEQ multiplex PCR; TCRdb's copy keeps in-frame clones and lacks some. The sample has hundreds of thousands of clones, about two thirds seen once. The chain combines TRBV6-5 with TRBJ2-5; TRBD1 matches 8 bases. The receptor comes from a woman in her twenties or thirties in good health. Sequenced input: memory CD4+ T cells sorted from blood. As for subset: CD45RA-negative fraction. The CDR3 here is CASSYWGTGGETQYF. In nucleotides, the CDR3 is TGTGCCAGCAGTTATTGGGGGACAGGTGGAGAGACCCAGTACTTC.